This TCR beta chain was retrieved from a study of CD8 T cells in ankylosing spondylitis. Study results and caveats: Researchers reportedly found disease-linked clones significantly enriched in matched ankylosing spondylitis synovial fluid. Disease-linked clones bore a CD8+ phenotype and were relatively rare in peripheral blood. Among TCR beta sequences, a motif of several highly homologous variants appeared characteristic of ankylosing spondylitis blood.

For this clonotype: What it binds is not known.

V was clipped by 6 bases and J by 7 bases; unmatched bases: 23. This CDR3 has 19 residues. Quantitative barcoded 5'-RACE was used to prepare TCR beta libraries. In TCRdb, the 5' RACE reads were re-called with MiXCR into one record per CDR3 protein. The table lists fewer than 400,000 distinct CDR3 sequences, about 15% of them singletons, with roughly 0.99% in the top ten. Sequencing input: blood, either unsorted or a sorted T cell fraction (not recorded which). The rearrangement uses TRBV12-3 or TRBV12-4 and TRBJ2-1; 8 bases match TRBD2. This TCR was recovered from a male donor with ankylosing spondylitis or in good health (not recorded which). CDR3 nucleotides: TGTGCCAGCAGGGGGACTAGAAGAGCGGAGCCCTCCGCCCGTAATGAGCAGTTCTTC. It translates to CASRGTRRAEPSARNEQFF.